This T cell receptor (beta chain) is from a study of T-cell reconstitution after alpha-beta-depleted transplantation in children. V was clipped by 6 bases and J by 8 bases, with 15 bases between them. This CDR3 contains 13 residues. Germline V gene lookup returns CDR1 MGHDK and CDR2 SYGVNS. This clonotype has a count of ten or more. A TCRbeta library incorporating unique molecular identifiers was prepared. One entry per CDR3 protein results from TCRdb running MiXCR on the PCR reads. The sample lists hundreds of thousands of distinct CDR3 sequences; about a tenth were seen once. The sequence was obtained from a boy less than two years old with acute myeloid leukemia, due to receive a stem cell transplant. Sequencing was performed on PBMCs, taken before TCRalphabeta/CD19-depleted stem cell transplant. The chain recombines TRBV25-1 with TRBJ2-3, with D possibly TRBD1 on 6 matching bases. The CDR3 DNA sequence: TGTGCCAGCAGGACCTTAACAGGGAGTACGCAGTATTTT. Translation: CASRTLTGSTQYF.